Each of the 10 T cell receptor beta chains below was sequenced from the same sample in a study of radiotherapy plus CTLA-4 blockade in lung cancer (dated by TCRdb to the late 2010s). Library prep was done by the immunoSEQ multiplex PCR assay. This immuneACCESS table, as held by TCRdb, lists in-frame sequences with V and J called but not all clones. Of the missing ones, under half trace to an unresolved V gene in checked studies; the others have no known cause. The sample profile shows 55,000 to 65,000 clones; more than 60% of them were found once. The ten largest clones take up approximately 4.3% of the sample. The specimen comprised peripheral blood, sampled from a patient treated with radiotherapy plus ipilimumab. These TCRs come from a human donor with non-small cell lung cancer who had a partial response to radiotherapy plus ipilimumab.

The rearrangement links TRBV28 to TRBJ1-4; D remains unclear. Trimming stripped 6 bases from V and 0 bases from J, with 17 bases between. The CDR3 contains 17 residues. Germline CDR1 is MDHEN and CDR2 is SYDVKM. CDR3 residues: CASRPRMGRATNEKLFF. The CDR3 nucleotides are TGTGCCAGCAGACCAAGGATGGGGAGGGCAACTAATGAAAAACTGTTTTTT.

This sequence joins TRBV10-2 and TRBJ2-4, with 8 nucleotides matching TRBD2. V lost 4 bases, J lost 6 bases, and 2 bases stayed unmatched. There are 13 residues in the CDR3. From germline, CDR1 is WSHSY and CDR2 SAAADI. CDR3 in amino acids: CASSGAGGNIQYF. DNA for the CDR3: TGCGCCAGCAGTGGGGCGGGAGGAAACATTCAGTACTTC.

V is TRBV7-7 and J is TRBJ2-3; a weak D match, TRBD1 (5 bases). This CDR3 is built from 14 residues. CDR1 is SSHAT, CDR2 FNYEAQ, per germline (reference sequence). Trimming shortened V by 5 bases and J by 3 bases, and 12 bases separated the two germline ends. The chain's CDR3 is CASSQDTLTDTQYF. CDR3 DNA: TGTGCCAGCAGCCAGGACACATTAACAGATACGCAGTATTTT.

The V call is TRBV11-1, the J call TRBJ1-2; 8 bases align to TRBD1. Germline values: CDR1 SGHAT, CDR2 FQDESV (reference sequence). After removal of 5 bases from V and 4 bases from J, the junction contained 6 bases not matched to a gene. The CDR3 loop spans 14 amino acids. The CDR3 here is CASSPTGVSYGYTF. The CDR3 DNA is TGTGCCAGCAGCCCGACAGGGGTCAGCTATGGCTACACCTTC.

The chain employs TRBV10-3 and TRBJ2-1, with D possibly TRBD2 on 7 matching bases. The CDR3 is 14 amino acids. Trimming took off 4 bases at V and 2 bases at J, with 9 bases between the two ends. Germline loops: CDR1 ENHRY, CDR2 SYGVKD. CDR3 coding DNA: TGTGCCATCAGTGGCGGGGGCGCCTACAATGAGCAGTTCTTC. Protein: CAISGGGAYNEQFF.

The rearrangement links TRBV21-1 to TRBJ1-2; the table assigns TRBD1, which was not confirmed against the DNA. TRBV21-1 is flagged as a pseudogene. The CDR3 contains 15 residues. CDR3 amino acids: CASSKKGEGNYGYTF. CDR3 nucleotide sequence: TGTGCCAGCAGCAAAAAGGGGGAAGGTAACTATGGCTACACCTTC.

The chain employs TRBV11-1 and TRBJ2-2, with D unresolved. V lost 5 bases and J lost 5, with 9 bases in between. The CDR3 sequence is 13 residues long. Germline V gene sequence: CDR1 SGHAT, CDR2 FQDESV (reference sequence). As DNA, the CDR3 is TGTGCCAGCAGCGAGAAGAGAACCGGGGAGCTGTTTTTT. Translation gives CASSEKRTGELFF.

The chain employs TRBV6-5 and TRBJ1-2; D is undetermined. V dropped 5 bases and J dropped 7 bases, with 20 bases sitting between them. The CDR3 loop spans 15 amino acids. The germline V gene encodes CDR1 MNHEY and CDR2 SVGAGI. CDR3 amino acids: CASSIPGSVGGGYTF. CDR3 bases: TGTGCCAGCAGTATCCCGGGCTCGGTAGGAGGTGGCTACACCTTC.

This clone was seen a handful of times. The chain has TRBV10-2 and TRBJ1-4, with D hard to call. Per the germline V gene, CDR1 is WSHSY and CDR2 is SAAADI. The V gene lost 2 bases and the J gene lost 6 bases, with 7 bases spanning the gap. The CDR3 is 13 amino acids. The CDR3 coding sequence is TGCGCCAGCAGTGAGGACTTGTATGAAAAACTGTTTTTT. It codes for CASSEDLYEKLFF.

This clone was seen once. J is TRBJ1-5 and V is TRBV19, with D possibly being TRBD1 (5 bases). CDR3 length: 12 amino acids. Germline CDR1 reads LNHDA; CDR2 reads SQIVND (reference sequence). The V end was cut by 6 bases, the J end by 6 bases, with 9 bases between. This CDR3 reads CASRGGVQPQHF. CDR3 bases: TGTGCCAGTAGGGGGGGGGTTCAGCCCCAGCATTTT.